This TCR beta chain was obtained from a study of shared clonotypes between healthy human individuals. Findings of the study overall: Unshared clonotypes carried lower generation probabilities than those common to all four donors.

A word on this clone: Its specificity is unknown.

Deep-level settings were used for running the assay. Assay used: immunoSEQ multiplex PCR; TCRdb lists only in-frame clones, some missing. The top ten hold around 0.4% of the sample, which has some 2,500,000 clones, roughly 93% seen once. The CDR3 is made up of 11 amino acids. Trimming pared 4 bases from V and 5 bases from J, leaving 7 bases between. The germline V gene encodes CDR1 SGHRS and CDR2 YFSETQ. Input material: naive CD4+ T cells from PBMCs. The subset was: CD45RA+ positively selected. This clonotype was obtained from a man aged 18 to 29 in good health. Some clones in this sample may be carry-over from other donors' samples. This chain links TRBV5-1 with TRBJ2-7; no reliable D call. This CDR3 reads CASSTSHEQYF. The DNA of the CDR3 is TGCGCCAGCAGCACGAGCCACGAGCAGTACTTC.